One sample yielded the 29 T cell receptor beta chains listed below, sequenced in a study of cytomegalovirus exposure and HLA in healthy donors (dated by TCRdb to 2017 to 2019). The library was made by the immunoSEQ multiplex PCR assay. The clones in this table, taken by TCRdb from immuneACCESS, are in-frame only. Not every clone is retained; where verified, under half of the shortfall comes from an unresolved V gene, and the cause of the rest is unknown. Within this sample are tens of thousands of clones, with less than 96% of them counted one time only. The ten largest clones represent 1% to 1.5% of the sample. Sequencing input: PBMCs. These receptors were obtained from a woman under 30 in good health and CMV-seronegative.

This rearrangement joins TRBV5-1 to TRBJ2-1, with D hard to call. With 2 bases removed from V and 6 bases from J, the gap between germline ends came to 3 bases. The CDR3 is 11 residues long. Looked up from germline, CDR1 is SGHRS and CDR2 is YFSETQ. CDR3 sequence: CASSLLNEQFF. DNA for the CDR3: TGCGCCAGCAGCTTACTCAATGAGCAGTTCTTC.

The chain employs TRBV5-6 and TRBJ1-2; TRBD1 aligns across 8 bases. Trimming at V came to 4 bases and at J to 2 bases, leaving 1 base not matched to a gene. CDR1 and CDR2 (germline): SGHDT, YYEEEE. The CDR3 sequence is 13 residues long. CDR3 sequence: CASSPGGNYGYTF. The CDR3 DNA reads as TGTGCCAGCAGCCCAGGGGGCAACTATGGCTACACCTTC.

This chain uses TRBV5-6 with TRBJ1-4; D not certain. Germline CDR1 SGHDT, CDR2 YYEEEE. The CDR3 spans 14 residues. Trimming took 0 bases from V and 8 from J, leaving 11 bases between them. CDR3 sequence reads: CASSLGLGWEKLFF. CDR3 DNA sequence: TGTGCCAGCAGCTTGGGGTTGGGCTGGGAAAAACTGTTTTTT.

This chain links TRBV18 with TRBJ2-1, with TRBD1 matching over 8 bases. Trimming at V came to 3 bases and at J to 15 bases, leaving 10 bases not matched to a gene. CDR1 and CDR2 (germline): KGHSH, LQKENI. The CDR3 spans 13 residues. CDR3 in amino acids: CASSPTGAPDGFF. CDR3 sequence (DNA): TGTGCCAGCTCACCGACAGGGGCCCCTGATGGGTTCTTC. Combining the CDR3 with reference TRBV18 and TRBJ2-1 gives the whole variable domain NAGVMQNPRHLVRRRGQEARLRCSPMKGHSHVYWYRQLPEEGLKFMVYLQKENIIDESGMPKERFSAEFPKEGPSILRIQQVVRGDSAAYFCASSPTGAPDGFFGPGTRLTVL.

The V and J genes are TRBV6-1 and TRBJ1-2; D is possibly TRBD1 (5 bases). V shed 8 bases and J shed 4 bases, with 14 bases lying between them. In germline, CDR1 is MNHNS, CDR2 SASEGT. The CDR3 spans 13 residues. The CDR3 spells CASWGGVAYGYTF. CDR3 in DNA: TGTGCCAGCTGGGGCGGGGTGGCCTATGGCTACACCTTC.

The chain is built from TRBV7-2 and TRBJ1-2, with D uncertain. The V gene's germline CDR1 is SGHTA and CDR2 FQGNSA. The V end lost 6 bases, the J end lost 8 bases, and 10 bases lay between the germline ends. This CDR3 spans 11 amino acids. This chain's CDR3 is CASRRERGYTF. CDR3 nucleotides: TGTGCCAGCAGGAGAGAGCGCGGCTACACCTTC.

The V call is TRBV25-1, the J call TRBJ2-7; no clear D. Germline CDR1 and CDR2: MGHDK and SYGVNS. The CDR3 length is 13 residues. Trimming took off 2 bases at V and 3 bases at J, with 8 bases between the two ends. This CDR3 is CASSELASYEQYF. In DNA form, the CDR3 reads TGTGCCAGCAGTGAACTTGCTAGCTACGAGCAGTACTTC.

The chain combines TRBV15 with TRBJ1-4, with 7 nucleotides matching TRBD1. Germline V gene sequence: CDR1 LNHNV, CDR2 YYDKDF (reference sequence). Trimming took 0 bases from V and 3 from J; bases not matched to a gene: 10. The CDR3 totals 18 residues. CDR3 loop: CATSRDLPADRPNEKLFF. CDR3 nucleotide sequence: TGTGCCACCAGCAGAGATCTCCCCGCGGACAGGCCTAATGAAAAACTGTTTTTT.

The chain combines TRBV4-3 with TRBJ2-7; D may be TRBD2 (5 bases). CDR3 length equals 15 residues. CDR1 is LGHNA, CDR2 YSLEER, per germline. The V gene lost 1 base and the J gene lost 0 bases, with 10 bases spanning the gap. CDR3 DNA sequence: TGCGCCAGCAGCCAAGTGTGGGAGAGCTCCTACGAGCAGTACTTC. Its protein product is CASSQVWESSYEQYF.

DNA for the CDR3: TGCGCCAGCAGCTTGACGTCTAGAGGGGGTGTAGATACGCAGTATTTT. It yields the protein CASSLTSRGGVDTQYF. This chain uses TRBV5-1 with TRBJ2-3; possibly TRBD1 for D (6 bases). CDR3 length: 16 amino acids. V was shortened by 1 base and J by 5 bases, with 17 bases between the two germline ends. Germline-derived CDR1 and CDR2 are SGHRS and YFSETQ.

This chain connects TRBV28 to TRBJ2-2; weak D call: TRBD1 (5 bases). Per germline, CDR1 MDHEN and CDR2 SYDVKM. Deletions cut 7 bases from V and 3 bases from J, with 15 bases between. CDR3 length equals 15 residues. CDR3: CASTPSTDYTGELFF. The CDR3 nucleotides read TGTGCCAGCACCCCCTCGACAGACTACACCGGGGAGCTGTTTTTT.

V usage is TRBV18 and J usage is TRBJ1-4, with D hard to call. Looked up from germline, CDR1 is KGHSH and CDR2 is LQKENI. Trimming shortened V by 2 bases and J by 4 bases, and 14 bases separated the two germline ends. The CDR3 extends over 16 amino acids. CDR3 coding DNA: TGTGCCAGCTCACCAAGTGTGGGTTCGGGTAATGAAAAACTGTTTTTT. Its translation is CASSPSVGSGNEKLFF.

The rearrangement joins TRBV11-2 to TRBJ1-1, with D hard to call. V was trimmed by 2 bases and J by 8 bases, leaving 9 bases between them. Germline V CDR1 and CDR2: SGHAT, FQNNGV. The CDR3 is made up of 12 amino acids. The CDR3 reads CASSLFGKEAFF. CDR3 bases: TGTGCCAGCAGCTTATTCGGGAAAGAAGCTTTCTTT.

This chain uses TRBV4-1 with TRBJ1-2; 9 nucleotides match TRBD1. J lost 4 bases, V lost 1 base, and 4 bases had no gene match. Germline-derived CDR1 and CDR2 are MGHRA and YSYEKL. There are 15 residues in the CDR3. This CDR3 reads CASSQGETGGYGYTF. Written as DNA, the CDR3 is TGCGCCAGCAGCCAAGGGGAGACAGGGGGCTATGGCTACACCTTC.

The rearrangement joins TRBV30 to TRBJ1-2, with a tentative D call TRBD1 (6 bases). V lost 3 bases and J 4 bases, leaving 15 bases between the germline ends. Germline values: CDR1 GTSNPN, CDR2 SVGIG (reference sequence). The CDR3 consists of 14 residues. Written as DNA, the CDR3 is TGTGCCTGGAGCAGGGACAACGAGGCCTATGGCTACACCTTC. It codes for CAWSRDNEAYGYTF.

The CDR3 nucleotides read TGTGCCAGCCTTCCCGGGACAGGGGCATCGAACACTGAAGCTTTCTTT. Encoded protein: CASLPGTGASNTEAFF. J is TRBJ1-1 and V is TRBV5-6; 10 bases fit TRBD1. In germline, CDR1 is SGHDT, CDR2 YYEEEE. The CDR3 extends over 16 amino acids. V was clipped by 7 bases and J by 1 base; unmatched bases: 10.

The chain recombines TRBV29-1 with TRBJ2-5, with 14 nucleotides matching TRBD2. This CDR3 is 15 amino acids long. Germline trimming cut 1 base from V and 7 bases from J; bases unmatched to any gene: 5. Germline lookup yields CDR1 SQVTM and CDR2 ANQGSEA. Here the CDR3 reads CSVEGLAGGRGTQYF. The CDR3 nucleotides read TGCAGCGTTGAAGGACTAGCGGGGGGGCGGGGGACCCAGTACTTC.

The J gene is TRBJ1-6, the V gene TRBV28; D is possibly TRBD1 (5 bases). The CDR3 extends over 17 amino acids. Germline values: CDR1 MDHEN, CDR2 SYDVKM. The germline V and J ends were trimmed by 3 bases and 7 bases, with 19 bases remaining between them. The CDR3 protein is CASSFVLRGLTNSPLHF. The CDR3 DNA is TGTGCCAGCAGTTTTGTTTTGCGGGGACTAACGAATTCACCCCTCCACTTT.

CDR3 loop: CASRGGLAGPTDTQYF. Here the CDR3 DNA reads TGCGCCAGCAGGGGGGGACTAGCGGGGCCCACAGATACGCAGTATTTT. V is TRBV10-2 and J is TRBJ2-3; 13 bases map to TRBD2. The germline CDR1 and CDR2 sequences are WSHSY and SAAADI. The CDR3 runs to 16 residues. Losses at the gene ends were 6 bases for V and 2 bases for J; bases not matched to a gene: 5.

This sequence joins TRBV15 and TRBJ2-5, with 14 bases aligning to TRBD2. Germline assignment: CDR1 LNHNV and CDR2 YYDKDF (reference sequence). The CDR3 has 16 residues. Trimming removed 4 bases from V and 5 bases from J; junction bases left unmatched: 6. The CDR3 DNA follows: TGTGCCACCAGCATGACTAGCGGGAGGGGAGGGGAGACCCAGTACTTC. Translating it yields CATSMTSGRGGETQYF.

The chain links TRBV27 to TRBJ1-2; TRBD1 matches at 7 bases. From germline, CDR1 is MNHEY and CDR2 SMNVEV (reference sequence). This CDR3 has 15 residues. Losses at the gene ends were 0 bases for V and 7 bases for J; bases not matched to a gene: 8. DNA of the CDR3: TGTGCCAGCAGTTTATCCAACAGGGGCCTGGGTGGCTACACCTTC. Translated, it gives CASSLSNRGLGGYTF.

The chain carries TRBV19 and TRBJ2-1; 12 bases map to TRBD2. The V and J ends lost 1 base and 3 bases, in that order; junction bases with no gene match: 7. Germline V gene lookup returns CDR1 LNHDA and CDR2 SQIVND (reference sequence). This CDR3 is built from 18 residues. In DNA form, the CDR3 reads TGTGCCAGTAGTATAGTGGTCCTAGCGGGAGGGGGCTACAATGAGCAGTTCTTC. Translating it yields CASSIVVLAGGGYNEQFF.

CDR3 protein: CASRIRASGYEQYF. In DNA, the CDR3 is TGTGCCAGCAGGATCCGGGCCTCGGGATACGAGCAGTACTTC. The rearrangement links TRBV6-5 to TRBJ2-7, with D tentatively TRBD2 (5 bases). Germline V gives CDR1 MNHEY, CDR2 SVGAGI. V lost 6 bases and J lost 4, with 16 bases in between. CDR3 size: 14 residues.

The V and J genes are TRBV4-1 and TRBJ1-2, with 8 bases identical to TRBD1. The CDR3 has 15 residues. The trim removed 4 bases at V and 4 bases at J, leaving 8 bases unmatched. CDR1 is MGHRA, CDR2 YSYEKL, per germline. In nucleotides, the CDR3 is TGCGCCAGCAGCCCGGGGACAGGAGCTCTCTATGGCTACACCTTC. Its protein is CASSPGTGALYGYTF.

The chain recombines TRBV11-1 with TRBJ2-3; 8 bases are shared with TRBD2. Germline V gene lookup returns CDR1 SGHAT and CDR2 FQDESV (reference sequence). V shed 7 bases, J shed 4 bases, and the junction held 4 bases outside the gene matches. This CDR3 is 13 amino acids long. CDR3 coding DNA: TGTGCCAGCACCCCGGGGGGGGCAGATACGCAGTATTTT. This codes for CASTPGGADTQYF.

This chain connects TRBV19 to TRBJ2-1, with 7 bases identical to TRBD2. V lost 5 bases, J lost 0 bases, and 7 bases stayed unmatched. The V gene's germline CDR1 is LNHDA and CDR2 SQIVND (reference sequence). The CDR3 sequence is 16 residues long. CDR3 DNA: TGTGCCAGTAGTCCAACGGGGGGAGGCTCCTACAATGAGCAGTTCTTC. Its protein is CASSPTGGGSYNEQFF.

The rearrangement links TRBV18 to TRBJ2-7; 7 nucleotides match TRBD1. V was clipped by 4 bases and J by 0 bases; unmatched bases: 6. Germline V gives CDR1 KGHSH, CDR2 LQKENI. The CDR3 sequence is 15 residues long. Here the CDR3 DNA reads TGTGCCAGCTCACTAGGGGGCGCAGGCTCCTACGAGCAGTACTTC. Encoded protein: CASSLGGAGSYEQYF.

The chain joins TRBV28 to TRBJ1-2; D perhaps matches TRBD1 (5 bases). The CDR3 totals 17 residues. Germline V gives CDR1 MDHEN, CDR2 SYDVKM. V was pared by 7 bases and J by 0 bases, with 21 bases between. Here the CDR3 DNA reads TGTGCCAGCAACAACCCTGTCAGGGTTGGAGCTAACTATGGCTACACCTTC. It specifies CASNNPVRVGANYGYTF.

The DNA of the CDR3 is TGTGCCAGCTCACTCGGGACAGGGGGCGCGGGCAATCAGCCCCAGCATTTT. The encoded protein is CASSLGTGGAGNQPQHF. The rearrangement joins TRBV18 to TRBJ1-5, with 12 nucleotides matching TRBD1. V shed 4 bases and J 2 bases; nucleotides not matched to a gene: 6. CDR3 size: 17 residues. Germline CDR1 reads KGHSH; CDR2 reads LQKENI.